The clone carrying this T cell receptor (beta chain) was found once. This sample was taken from a study of blood T cell repertoires in COVID-19. Method: immunoSEQ multiplex PCR; TCRdb's copy keeps in-frame clones and lacks some. The sample gives about 190,000 clones, nearly 90% of which show up once; roughly 0.56% is in the top ten. Sequenced material: peripheral blood. This sequence originates from a man aged 50 to 59 with acute or convalescent COVID-19.

Written as DNA, the CDR3 is TGTGCCAGCAGCTTAGGGGTATGGACAGGATCCACTGAAGCTTTCTTT. Amino acids: CASSLGVWTGSTEAFF. J is TRBJ1-1 and V is TRBV7-8; 7 nucleotides match TRBD1. The CDR3 loop spans 16 amino acids. V gave up 1 base and J gave up 4 bases; unmatched junction bases: 9. CDR1 is SGHVS and CDR2 is FQNEAQ in the germline V gene.